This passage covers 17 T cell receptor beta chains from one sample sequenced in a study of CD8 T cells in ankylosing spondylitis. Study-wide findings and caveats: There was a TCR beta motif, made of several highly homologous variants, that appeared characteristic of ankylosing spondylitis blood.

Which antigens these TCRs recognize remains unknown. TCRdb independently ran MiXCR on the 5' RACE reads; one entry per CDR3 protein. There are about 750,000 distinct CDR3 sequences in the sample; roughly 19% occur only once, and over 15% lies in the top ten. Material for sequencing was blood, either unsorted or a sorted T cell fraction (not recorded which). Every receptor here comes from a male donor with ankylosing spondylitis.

CDR3 sequence (DNA): TGCGCCAGCAGCCAAGAAAGGGCGGGGGGTTACAATGAGCAGTTCTTC. Translated, it gives CASSQERAGGYNEQFF. The rearrangement links TRBV4-1 to TRBJ2-1; 8 bases match TRBD2. The CDR3 runs 16 residues. Trimming took 0 bases from V and 4 from J; bases not matched to a gene: 5. Per germline, CDR1 MGHRA and CDR2 YSYEKL.

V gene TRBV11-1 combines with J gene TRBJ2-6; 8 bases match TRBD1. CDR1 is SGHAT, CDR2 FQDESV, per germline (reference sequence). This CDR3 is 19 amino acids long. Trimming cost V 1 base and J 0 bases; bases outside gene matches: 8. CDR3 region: CASSLGLGQASSGANVLTF. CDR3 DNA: TGTGCCAGCAGCTTAGGCTTGGGACAGGCGAGCTCTGGGGCCAACGTCCTGACTTTC.

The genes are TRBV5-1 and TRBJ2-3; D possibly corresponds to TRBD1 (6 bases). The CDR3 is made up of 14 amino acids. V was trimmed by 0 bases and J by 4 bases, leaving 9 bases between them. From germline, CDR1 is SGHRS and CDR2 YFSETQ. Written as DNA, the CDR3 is TGCGCCAGCAGCTTGGGAGGGACACCAGATACGCAGTATTTT. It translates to CASSLGGTPDTQYF. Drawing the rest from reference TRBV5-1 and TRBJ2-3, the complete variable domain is KAGVTQTPRYLIKTRGQQVTLSCSPISGHRSVSWYQQTPGQGLQFLFEYFSETQRNKGNFPGRFSGRQFSNSRSEMNVSTLELGDSALYLCASSLGGTPDTQYFGPGTRLTVL.

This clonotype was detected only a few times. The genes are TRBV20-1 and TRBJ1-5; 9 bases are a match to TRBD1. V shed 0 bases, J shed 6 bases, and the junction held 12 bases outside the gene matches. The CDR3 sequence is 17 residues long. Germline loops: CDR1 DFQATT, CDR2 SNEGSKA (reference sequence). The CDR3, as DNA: TGCAGTGCTAGAGATCTGGTTAGTGGGACAGGGTCTCAGCCCCAGCATTTT. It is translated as CSARDLVSGTGSQPQHF.

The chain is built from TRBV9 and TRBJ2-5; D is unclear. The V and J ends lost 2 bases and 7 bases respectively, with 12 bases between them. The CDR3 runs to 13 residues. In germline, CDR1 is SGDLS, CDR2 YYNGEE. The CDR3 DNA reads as TGTGCCAGCAGCGTGGGCCTAGACGGGACCCAGTACTTC. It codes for CASSVGLDGTQYF. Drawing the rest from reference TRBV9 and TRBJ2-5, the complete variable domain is DSGVTQTPKHLITATGQRVTLRCSPRSGDLSVYWYQQSLDQGLQFLIQYYNGEERAKGNILERFSAQQFPDLHSELNLSSLELGDSALYFCASSVGLDGTQYFGPGTRLLVL.

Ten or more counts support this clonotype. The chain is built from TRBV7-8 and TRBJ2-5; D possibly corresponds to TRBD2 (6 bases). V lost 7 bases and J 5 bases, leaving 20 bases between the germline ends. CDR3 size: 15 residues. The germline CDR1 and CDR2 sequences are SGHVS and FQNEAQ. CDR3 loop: CASNTLASELETQYF. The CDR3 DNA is TGTGCCAGCAACACCCTGGCTAGCGAGTTGGAGACCCAGTACTTC.

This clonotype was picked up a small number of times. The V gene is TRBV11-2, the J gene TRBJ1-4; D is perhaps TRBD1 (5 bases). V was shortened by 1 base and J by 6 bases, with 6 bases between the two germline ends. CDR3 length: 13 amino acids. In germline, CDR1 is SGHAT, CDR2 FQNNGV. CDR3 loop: CASSLVGDEKLFF. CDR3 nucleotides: TGTGCCAGCAGCTTAGTAGGGGATGAAAAACTGTTTTTT.

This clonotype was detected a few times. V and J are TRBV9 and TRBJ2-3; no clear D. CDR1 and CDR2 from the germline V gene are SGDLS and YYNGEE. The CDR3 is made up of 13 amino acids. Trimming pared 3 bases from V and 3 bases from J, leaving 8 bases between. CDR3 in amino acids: CASSAAGTDTQYF. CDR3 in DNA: TGTGCCAGCAGCGCCGCCGGGACAGATACGCAGTATTTT. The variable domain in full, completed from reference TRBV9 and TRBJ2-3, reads DSGVTQTPKHLITATGQRVTLRCSPRSGDLSVYWYQQSLDQGLQFLIQYYNGEERAKGNILERFSAQQFPDLHSELNLSSLELGDSALYFCASSAAGTDTQYFGPGTRLTVL.

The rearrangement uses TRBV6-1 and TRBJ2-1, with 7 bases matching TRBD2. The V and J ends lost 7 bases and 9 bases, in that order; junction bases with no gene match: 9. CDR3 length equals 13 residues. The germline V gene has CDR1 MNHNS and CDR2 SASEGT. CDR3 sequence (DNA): TGTGCCAGCAACCGAGGACTAGATGCTGAGCAGTTCTTC. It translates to CASNRGLDAEQFF.

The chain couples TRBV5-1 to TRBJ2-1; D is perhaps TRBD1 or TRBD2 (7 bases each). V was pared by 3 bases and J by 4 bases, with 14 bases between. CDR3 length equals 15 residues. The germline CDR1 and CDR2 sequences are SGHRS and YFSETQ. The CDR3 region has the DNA TGCGCCAGCAGCTGGGAGGGGGCGGATTACAATGAGCAGTTCTTC. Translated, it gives CASSWEGADYNEQFF.

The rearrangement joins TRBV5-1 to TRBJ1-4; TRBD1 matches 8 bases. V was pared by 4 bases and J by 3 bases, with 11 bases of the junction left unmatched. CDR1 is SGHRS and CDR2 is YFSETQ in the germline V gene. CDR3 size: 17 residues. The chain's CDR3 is CASSPGRRTGPNEKLFF. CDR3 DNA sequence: TGCGCCAGCAGCCCCGGACGGAGGACAGGGCCTAATGAAAAACTGTTTTTT.

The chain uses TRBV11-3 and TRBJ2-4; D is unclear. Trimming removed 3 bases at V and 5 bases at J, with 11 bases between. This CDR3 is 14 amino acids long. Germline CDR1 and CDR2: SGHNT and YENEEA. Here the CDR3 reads CASSLRNGENIQYF. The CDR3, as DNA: TGTGCCAGCAGCTTGAGAAATGGAGAAAACATTCAGTACTTC. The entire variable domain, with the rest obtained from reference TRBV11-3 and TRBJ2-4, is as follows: EAGVVQSPRYKIIEKKQPVAFWCNPISGHNTLYWYLQNLGQGPELLIRYENEEAVDDSQLPKDRFSAERLKGVDSTLKIQPAELGDSAVYLCASSLRNGENIQYFGAGTRLSVL.

The CDR3 nucleotides are TGTGCCAGCAGTACAATACTAGCGGGGGGAACAGATACGCAGTATTTT. Amino acid sequence: CASSTILAGGTDTQYF. The genes are TRBV6-1 and TRBJ2-3, with 12 positions matching TRBD2. The CDR3 has 16 residues. V lost 5 bases to trimming and J lost 3 bases; unmatched junction nucleotides: 6. CDR1 and CDR2 from the germline V gene are MNHNS and SASEGT.

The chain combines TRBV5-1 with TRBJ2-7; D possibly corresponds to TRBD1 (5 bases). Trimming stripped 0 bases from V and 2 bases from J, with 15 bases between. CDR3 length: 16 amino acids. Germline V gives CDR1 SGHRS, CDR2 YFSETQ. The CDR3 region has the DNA TGCGCCAGCAGCTTGGGAGGATTAGGGGCAGCCTACGAGCAGTACTTC. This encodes CASSLGGLGAAYEQYF.

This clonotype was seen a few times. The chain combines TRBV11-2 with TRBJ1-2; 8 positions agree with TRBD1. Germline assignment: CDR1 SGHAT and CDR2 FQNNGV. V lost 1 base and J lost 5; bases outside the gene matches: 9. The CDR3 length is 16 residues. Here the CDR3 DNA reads TGTGCCAGCAGCTTAGCTCCGACAGGGGCTATGTATGGCTACACCTTC. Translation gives CASSLAPTGAMYGYTF. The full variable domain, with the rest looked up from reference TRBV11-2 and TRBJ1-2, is EAGVAQSPRYKIIEKRQSVAFWCNPISGHATLYWYQQILGQGPKLLIQFQNNGVVDDSQLPKDRFSAERLKGVDSTLKIQPAKLEDSAVYLCASSLAPTGAMYGYTFGSGTRLTVV.

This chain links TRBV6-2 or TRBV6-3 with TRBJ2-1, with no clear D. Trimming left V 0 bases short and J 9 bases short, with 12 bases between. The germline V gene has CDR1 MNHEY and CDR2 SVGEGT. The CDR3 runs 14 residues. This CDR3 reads CASSYSASKGEQFF. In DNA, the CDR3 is TGTGCCAGCAGTTACTCGGCAAGTAAGGGTGAGCAGTTCTTC.

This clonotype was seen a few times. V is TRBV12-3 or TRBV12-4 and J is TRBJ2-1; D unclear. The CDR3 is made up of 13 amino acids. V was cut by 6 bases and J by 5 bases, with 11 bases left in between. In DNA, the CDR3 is TGTGCCAGCAGGGGTTACTATGACAATGAGCAGTTCTTC. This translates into CASRGYYDNEQFF.